This T cell receptor (beta chain) originates from a study of T-cell memory formation after mild COVID-19 (dated by TCRdb to the early 2020s). For context, the study as a whole: TCR sequence clusters from the two donors were found to be largely donor specific. Two young, previously healthy adult volunteers, one female and one male, were included in the cohort. Longitudinal TCRalpha and TCRbeta repertoire sequencing tracked T-cell clones expanding and contracting after mild COVID-19 in two donors.

Sequenced on an Illumina NovaSeq 6000. TCRalpha and TCRbeta cDNA libraries were constructed by 5'RACE with constant-segment primers, with sample barcodes and unique molecular identifiers being introduced. Trizol reagent was used to extract RNA from every sample. Library amplification was performed in two PCR steps, and a second sample barcode and Illumina TruSeq adapters were introduced in the second step. Libraries were sequenced on an Illumina NovaSeq with 2 x 150 bp paired-end reads. As for the original processing: With migec v1.2.7, reads were demultiplexed and then collapsed into UMI-guided consensus sequences. Using mixcr v2.1.11, UMI consensuses were aligned to TRA and TRB V and J templates and then assembled into clonotypes. Expanded or contracted clonotypes were those called significant by both edgeR and NoisET, with noise models trained on biological replicates. For edgeR calls, a false discovery rate-adjusted p below 0.01 and a log2 fold-change threshold of 1 were applied. PCA with hierarchical clustering of max-normalized trajectories of the 1000 most abundant clonotypes was used as exploratory dynamics analysis. The CD4 or CD8 phenotype of responding clones was assigned using the separately sequenced CD4+ and CD8+ repertoires. TCRdb passed the public sequencing reads through fastp at Q25 and MiXCR, retaining productive beta sequences. Identical CDR3 proteins give one entry, which carries the most common genes and DNA. The V and J calls shown here were made by TCRdb, not taken from the authors' results. The sample includes 50,000 or so distinct CDR3 sequences, with roughly 26% observed a single time. Around 40% of the sample rests with the top ten.

This clonotype has only a few counts. Its cognate antigen has yet to be identified. No base-level quality is on record; no much larger clone is a single base apart. Study-wide findings and limitations: The study included only two mild cases, and larger cohorts that include severe cases with pre-infection samples were judged to be necessary. The detection of some responding clones in pre-infection memory suggests that pre-existing cross-reactive memory T cells joined the SARS-CoV-2 response. SARS-CoV-2 specificity was not confirmed for the second-wave clones peaking on day 37. Balanced CD4/CD8 phenotypes were observed for clones contracting from day 15 to 85, whereas a bias towards CD4+ was observed for a second wave of clones expanding from day 15 to 37. Contracting CD4+ clones turned up mainly in the CM and EM memory subsets, whereas EMRA was where CD8+ clones were enriched.

The germline V gene provides CDR1 LGHNA and CDR2 YNFKEQ. Reading from cysteine to phenylalanine, the CDR3 counts 18 amino acids. Only the CDR3 DNA is retained, 54 bases long and in frame from the first base. V is trimmed back by 0 bases and J by 3 bases, and the junction contains 10 bases that no gene match accounts for. Ficoll-Paque density gradient centrifugation was used to isolate PBMCs. The receptor comes from a man aged 18 to 29 who had mild COVID-19 (a few samples of this study predate the infection). The sample titles of this study are shuffled in the database, so cell type and time point are left out; the donor was told from shared clones. The sequenced sample consisted of PBMCs or a T cell subset sorted from them (not recorded which). The chain couples TRBV4-2 to TRBJ2-3, with TRBD2 matching 9 junction bases. The nucleotide sequence is TGTGCCAGCAGCCAAGATCAGGCTAGCGGGGTCCTAACAGATACGCAGTATTTT. It is translated as CASSQDQASGVLTDTQYF.